Below are 30 T cell receptor beta chains sequenced from a single sample in a study of technical replicates of blood from a few donors. Assay: immunoSEQ multiplex PCR; the TCRdb copy retains only in-frame clones and omits some. The data contain around 76,000 clones, over 75% of them seen just once; the ten biggest clones take up 0.2% to 0.3%. Sequencing was performed on T cells isolated from PBMCs. The source of these receptors is a human donor in good health.

The chain is built from TRBV7-9 and TRBJ2-7; TRBD1 might be the D (6 bases). The CDR3 runs to 17 residues. Germline V CDR1 and CDR2: SEHNR, FQNEAQ (reference sequence). Trimming cost V 5 bases and J 1 base, with 21 bases left between them. As DNA, the CDR3 is TGTGCCAGCAGCGTACTGACAGGCCAAACAACATCCTACGAGCAGTACTTC. This translates into CASSVLTGQTTSYEQYF.

The rearrangement joins TRBV7-9 to TRBJ1-5; TRBD1 matches at 8 bases. J gave up 3 bases and V 4 bases, and 5 bases lay outside the gene matches. The CDR3 loop spans 15 amino acids. Germline V lookup: CDR1 SEHNR, CDR2 FQNEAQ (reference sequence). The CDR3 region is CASSSGTGINQPQHF. The CDR3 DNA reads as TGTGCCAGCAGCTCCGGGACAGGTATCAATCAGCCCCAGCATTTT.

The chain employs TRBV29-1 and TRBJ1-2; unclear D gene. The length of the CDR3 is 15 residues. V dropped 0 bases and J dropped 6 bases, with 17 bases sitting between them. The germline V gene encodes CDR1 SQVTM and CDR2 ANQGSEA. The CDR3 region is CSVEDREGTGDGYTF. Here the CDR3 DNA reads TGCAGCGTTGAAGATCGGGAGGGAACTGGGGATGGCTACACCTTC. The full variable domain, its missing parts supplied by reference TRBV29-1 and TRBJ1-2, is SAVISQKPSRDICQRGTSLTIQCQVDSQVTMMFWYRQQPGQSLTLIATANQGSEATYESGFVIDKFPISRPNLTFSTLTVSNMSPEDSSIYLCSVEDREGTGDGYTFGSGTRLTVV.

This clone occurred once. The V call is TRBV29-1, the J call TRBJ2-2, with 9 bases that match TRBD2. V dropped 4 bases and J dropped 4; count of bases not matched to a gene: 4. Germline-derived CDR1 and CDR2 are SQVTM and ANQGSEA. The CDR3 has 14 amino acids. The CDR3 DNA follows: TGCAGCGTTGCGGCGGGGGGGGGCACCGGGGAGCTGTTTTTT. Its translation: CSVAAGGGTGELFF.

The chain has TRBV12-5 and TRBJ1-1; tentatively, D is TRBD1 (5 bases). Germline CDR1 LGHNT, CDR2 FRNRAP. Trimming pared 0 bases from V and 6 bases from J, leaving 17 bases between. The CDR3 is made up of 16 amino acids. DNA for the CDR3: TGTGCTAGTGGTTTGGTATTGGGGCCCGACCCTCCTGAAGCTTTCTTT. Translating it yields CASGLVLGPDPPEAFF.

The chain uses TRBV7-9 and TRBJ2-7; perhaps TRBD2 as D (6 bases). The CDR3 has 15 amino acids. V lost 3 bases and J lost 0, with 12 bases in between. In germline, CDR1 is SEHNR, CDR2 FQNEAQ (reference sequence). CDR3 protein: CASSFFGGASYEQYF. The CDR3 nucleotides read TGTGCCAGCAGCTTCTTCGGGGGAGCCTCCTACGAGCAGTACTTC.

The gene calls are TRBV5-1 and TRBJ1-1; 10 bases map to TRBD1. This CDR3 comprises 13 residues. V dropped 3 bases and J dropped 6; count of bases not matched to a gene: 2. Germline values: CDR1 SGHRS, CDR2 YFSETQ. The CDR3 loop reads CASSSTGGSEAFF. CDR3 in DNA: TGCGCCAGCAGCTCGACAGGGGGCTCTGAAGCTTTCTTT.

The rearrangement joins TRBV4-1 to TRBJ1-2; D remains unclear. The ends were cut back, 2 bases at V and 5 bases at J, with 6 bases in the middle. The length of the CDR3 is 12 residues. CDR1 is MGHRA and CDR2 is YSYEKL in the germline V gene. CDR3 sequence: CASSQFGYGYTF. As DNA, the CDR3 is TGCGCCAGCAGCCAATTCGGGTATGGCTACACCTTC.

The chain uses TRBV20-1 and TRBJ1-1; D is perhaps TRBD1 (5 bases). CDR3 length equals 11 residues. Deletions cut 6 bases from V and 6 bases from J, with 11 bases between. From germline, CDR1 is DFQATT and CDR2 SNEGSKA (reference sequence). The CDR3 sequence is CSAKQGAEAFF. DNA for the CDR3: TGCAGTGCCAAGCAGGGTGCTGAAGCTTTCTTT.

The rearrangement uses TRBV2 and TRBJ2-3, with a possible D match to TRBD2 (5 bases). CDR3 length: 12 residues. Trimming pared 6 bases from V and 4 bases from J, leaving 8 bases between. Germline CDR1 is SNHLY and CDR2 is FYNNEI. The CDR3 DNA sequence: TGTGCCAGCAGGGGTAGCGCAGATACGCAGTATTTT. Amino acid sequence: CASRGSADTQYF. Looking up the rest from reference TRBV2 and TRBJ2-3 gives the full variable domain: EPEVTQTPSHQVTQMGQEVILRCVPISNHLYFYWYRQILGQKVEFLVSFYNNEISEKSEIFDDQFSVERPDGSNFTLKIRSTKLEDSAMYFCASRGSADTQYFGPGTRLTVL.

This chain's CDR3 is CASSDRGGSEKLFF. Here the CDR3 DNA reads TGTGCCAGCAGTGACAGGGGTGGAAGTGAAAAACTGTTTTTT. V usage is TRBV2 and J usage is TRBJ1-4; the D gene is possibly TRBD1 (6 bases). CDR1 is SNHLY, CDR2 FYNNEI, per germline. The CDR3 has 14 residues. Trimming shortened V by 3 bases and J by 7 bases, and 12 bases separated the two germline ends.

The rearrangement links TRBV18 to TRBJ1-1; unclear D gene. The CDR3 has 16 residues. The V and J ends lost 0 bases and 0 bases respectively, with 11 bases between them. Germline values: CDR1 KGHSH, CDR2 LQKENI. The CDR3 is CASSPPVRGMNTEAFF. Here the CDR3 DNA reads TGTGCCAGCTCACCACCGGTCCGGGGAATGAACACTGAAGCTTTCTTT.

The chain is built from TRBV2 and TRBJ1-2; D ambiguous. CDR1 and CDR2 from the germline V gene are SNHLY and FYNNEI. V lost 3 bases to trimming and J lost 5 bases, with 10 bases between them. The CDR3 extends over 13 amino acids. The CDR3 coding sequence is TGTGCCAGCAGTGACGTGGCGGGTTATGGCTACACCTTC. Translating it yields CASSDVAGYGYTF. Filled out from reference TRBV2 and TRBJ1-2, the complete variable domain reads EPEVTQTPSHQVTQMGQEVILRCVPISNHLYFYWYRQILGQKVEFLVSFYNNEISEKSEIFDDQFSVERPDGSNFTLKIRSTKLEDSAMYFCASSDVAGYGYTFGSGTRLTVV.

This sequence joins TRBV28 and TRBJ2-3; TRBD2 might be the D (5 bases). The CDR3 totals 17 residues. Trimming removed 5 bases from V and 9 bases from J, with 27 bases in between. CDR1 and CDR2 from the germline V gene are MDHEN and SYDVKM. Written as DNA, the CDR3 is TGTGCCAGCAGTCCGGGCGGGTGGGCGAGGAGCGCCCCCACGCAGTATTTT. Translated: CASSPGGWARSAPTQYF.

The chain recombines TRBV5-1 with TRBJ1-2; the D is unclear. The CDR3 is 16 residues long. The V end lost 0 bases, the J end lost 7 bases, and 19 bases lay between the germline ends. CDR1 SGHRS and CDR2 YFSETQ come from the germline V gene. The CDR3 DNA reads TGCGCCAGCAGCTTGGCCAACTATCCCGCGGCCTCTGGCTACACCTTC. Protein product: CASSLANYPAASGYTF.

V and J are TRBV9 and TRBJ1-1, with 7 positions matching TRBD1. Germline V gives CDR1 SGDLS, CDR2 YYNGEE. V was clipped by 3 bases and J by 4 bases; unmatched bases: 6. This CDR3 contains 14 residues. CDR3 region: CASSGTGVGTEAFF. The CDR3, as DNA: TGTGCCAGCAGCGGAACAGGGGTGGGCACTGAAGCTTTCTTT.

The V gene is TRBV5-1, the J gene TRBJ1-1; 7 bases align to TRBD1. CDR3 length: 14 amino acids. The V segment lost 5 bases and the J segment 4 bases; nucleotides outside the gene matches: 8. Germline V CDR1 and CDR2: SGHRS, YFSETQ. CDR3 residues: CASSTGDGGTEAFF. The CDR3 nucleotides are TGCGCCAGCAGTACAGGGGATGGGGGCACTGAAGCTTTCTTT.

V gene TRBV15 combines with J gene TRBJ1-2; no firm D call. Trimming cost V 8 bases and J 3 bases, with 13 bases left between them. Germline lookup yields CDR1 LNHNV and CDR2 YYDKDF (reference sequence). The CDR3 has 13 amino acids. In DNA form, the CDR3 reads TGTGCCACCGGAGACGGGTTCTACTATGGCTACACCTTC. Translation: CATGDGFYYGYTF.

This clone was recorded once. The chain uses TRBV9 and TRBJ1-4; 8 bases map to TRBD1. The CDR3 loop spans 14 amino acids. Trimming cost V 3 bases and J 7 bases; bases outside gene matches: 5. Germline V gene data show CDR1 as SGDLS and CDR2 as YYNGEE. The CDR3 reads CASSGDRGGEKLFF. CDR3 coding DNA: TGTGCCAGCAGCGGAGACAGGGGCGGTGAAAAACTGTTTTTT. Variable domain in full (rest from reference TRBV9 and TRBJ1-4): DSGVTQTPKHLITATGQRVTLRCSPRSGDLSVYWYQQSLDQGLQFLIQYYNGEERAKGNILERFSAQQFPDLHSELNLSSLELGDSALYFCASSGDRGGEKLFFGSGTQLSVL.

The chain couples TRBV18 to TRBJ2-7; 7 bases are a match to TRBD1. Germline CDR1 KGHSH, CDR2 LQKENI. Germline trimming cut 0 bases from V and 5 bases from J; bases unmatched to any gene: 7. This CDR3 is built from 15 residues. CDR3 sequence (DNA): TGTGCCAGCTCACCACCAGACAGGGAATGGAACGAGCAGTACTTC. It encodes CASSPPDREWNEQYF.

As regards this clone: An end of the junction differs from the germline gene, which may be a read error. The chain couples TRBV28 to TRBJ2-7, with 13 nucleotides matching TRBD2. The CDR3 loop spans 19 amino acids. Germline V CDR1 and CDR2: MDHEN, SYDVKM. CDR3 residues: CASTLGGLAGAYTPYEQYF. The CDR3 DNA sequence: TGTGCCAGCACTTTAGGTGGACTAGCGGGAGCGTATACCCCCTACGAGCAGTACTTC.

This CDR3 is CASSLAQGAYEQYF. CDR3 nucleotides: TGTGCCAGCAGCCTCGCACAGGGGGCCTACGAGCAGTACTTC. V usage is TRBV11-3 and J usage is TRBJ2-7; 8 nucleotides align to TRBD1. CDR1 and CDR2 (germline): SGHNT, YENEEA. J gave up 2 bases and V 5 bases, and 5 bases lay outside the gene matches. The CDR3 extends over 14 amino acids.

The chain employs TRBV28 and TRBJ2-5, with TRBD1 matching over 7 bases. The CDR3 sequence is 14 residues long. The junction had 6 bases not matched to a gene; V was cut back by 5 bases and J by 3 bases. Germline V gives CDR1 MDHEN, CDR2 SYDVKM. The CDR3 nucleotides are TGTGCCAGCAGTACTTCCGGGACAGAAGAGACCCAGTACTTC. It yields the protein CASSTSGTEETQYF.

This clone was seen more than once but under ten times. The genes are TRBV10-2 and TRBJ1-5; D remains ambiguous. Germline V CDR1 and CDR2: WSHSY, SAAADI. This CDR3 has 13 residues. V dropped 2 bases and J dropped 3 bases, with 5 bases sitting between them. CDR3 nucleotides: TGCGCCAGCAGTGAGGGCTTCAATCAGCCCCAGCATTTT. This codes for CASSEGFNQPQHF.

The chain uses TRBV9 and TRBJ2-1; TRBD2 matches 11 bases. With V trimmed by 4 bases and J by 6 bases, 6 bases remained unmatched. CDR1 is SGDLS and CDR2 is YYNGEE in the germline V gene. This CDR3 spans 15 amino acids. CDR3 protein: CASSPGLAVPNEQFF. The CDR3, as DNA: TGTGCCAGCAGCCCGGGACTAGCGGTCCCCAATGAGCAGTTCTTC.

CDR3 DNA sequence: TGTGCCAGCAGCGTCAGGGGCGACCTCTACAATGAGCAGTTCTTC. The encoded protein is CASSVRGDLYNEQFF. V is TRBV9 and J is TRBJ2-1, with a possible D match to TRBD1 (6 bases). Germline V CDR1 and CDR2: SGDLS, YYNGEE. V was cut by 2 bases and J by 3 bases, with 12 bases left in between. This CDR3 has 15 residues.

The chain links TRBV6-1 to TRBJ2-5, with 8 bases that match TRBD2. Germline CDR1 reads MNHNS; CDR2 reads SASEGT. V lost 2 bases to trimming and J lost 4 bases; unmatched junction nucleotides: 3. The length of the CDR3 is 14 residues. The CDR3 DNA reads TGTGCCAGCAGTGAAATGAGCGGGGGAGAGACCCAGTACTTC. This translates into CASSEMSGGETQYF.

V gene TRBV7-9 combines with J gene TRBJ1-1, with 8 positions matching TRBD1. V lost 2 bases and J lost 3; bases outside the gene matches: 5. Germline CDR1 is SEHNR and CDR2 is FQNEAQ (reference sequence). CDR3 length: 15 residues. Written as DNA, the CDR3 is TGTGCCAGCAGCTTAACAGGGGGAGAGGACACTGAAGCTTTCTTT. It is translated as CASSLTGGEDTEAFF.

This chain joins TRBV10-2 and TRBJ2-3; D unclear. Trimming stripped 7 bases from V and 1 base from J, with 9 bases between. Germline CDR1 WSHSY, CDR2 SAAADI. CDR3 length: 13 residues. The CDR3 coding sequence is TGCGCCAGCATTACCGGAGGCACAGATACGCAGTATTTT. Encoded protein: CASITGGTDTQYF.

This chain uses TRBV27 with TRBJ2-7; 9 positions agree with TRBD2. Germline V gene data show CDR1 as MNHEY and CDR2 as SMNVEV (reference sequence). CDR3 size: 17 residues. With V trimmed by 4 bases and J by 4 bases, 14 bases remained unmatched. In DNA form, the CDR3 reads TGTGCCAGCAGTTCTAGGGTGCGGGGGGGCGGCGTGTACGAGCAGTACTTC. Its protein is CASSSRVRGGGVYEQYF.